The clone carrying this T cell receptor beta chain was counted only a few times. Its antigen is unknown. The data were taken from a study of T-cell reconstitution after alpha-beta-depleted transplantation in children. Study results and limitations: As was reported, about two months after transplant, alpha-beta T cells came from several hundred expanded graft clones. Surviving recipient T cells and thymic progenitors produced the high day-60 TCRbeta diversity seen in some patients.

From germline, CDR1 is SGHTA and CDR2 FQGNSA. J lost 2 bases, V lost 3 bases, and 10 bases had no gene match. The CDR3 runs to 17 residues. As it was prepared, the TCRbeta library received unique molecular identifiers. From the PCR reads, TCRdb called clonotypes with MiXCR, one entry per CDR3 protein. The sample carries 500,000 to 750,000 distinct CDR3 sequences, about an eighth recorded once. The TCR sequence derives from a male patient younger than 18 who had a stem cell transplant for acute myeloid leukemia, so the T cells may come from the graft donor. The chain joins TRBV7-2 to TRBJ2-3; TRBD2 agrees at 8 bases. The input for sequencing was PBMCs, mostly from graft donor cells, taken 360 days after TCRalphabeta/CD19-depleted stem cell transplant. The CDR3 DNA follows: TGTGCCAGCAGCTTCCCTTCTAGCGGGTTTATCACAGATACGCAGTATTTT. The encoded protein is CASSFPSSGFITDTQYF.